One sample yielded the 21 T cell receptor beta chains listed below, sequenced in a study of cytomegalovirus exposure and HLA in healthy donors. The PCR made use of 60 Vbeta and 13 Jbeta primers. The method was immunoSEQ multiplex PCR; TCRdb's version includes in-frame clones alone and lacks a portion of them. This sample has about 180,000 clones, with roughly 77% found just once. The sequenced sample was PBMCs. These TCRs come from a woman between 25 and 40 years old in good health and CMV-seropositive.

V and J are TRBV11-2 and TRBJ2-1; 12 bases match TRBD2. The CDR3 has 17 amino acids. V trimming: 5 bases; J trimming: 6 bases; junction bases outside the gene matches: 11. From germline, CDR1 is SGHAT and CDR2 FQNNGV. The CDR3 spells CASSARASGGAGNEQFF. CDR3 sequence (DNA): TGTGCCAGCAGCGCACGAGCTAGCGGGGGGGCCGGCAATGAGCAGTTCTTC.

The chain has TRBV9 and TRBJ2-5, with 7 positions matching TRBD1. V shed 3 bases, J shed 2 bases, and the junction held 7 bases outside the gene matches. CDR1 is SGDLS, CDR2 YYNGEE, per germline. The CDR3 consists of 15 residues. CDR3 nucleotides: TGTGCCAGCAGCGCGGGACAGATAATACAAGAGACCCAGTACTTC. Its protein product is CASSAGQIIQETQYF. The entire variable domain, with the rest obtained from reference TRBV9 and TRBJ2-5, is as follows: DSGVTQTPKHLITATGQRVTLRCSPRSGDLSVYWYQQSLDQGLQFLIQYYNGEERAKGNILERFSAQQFPDLHSELNLSSLELGDSALYFCASSAGQIIQETQYFGPGTRLLVL.

This chain connects TRBV11-3 to TRBJ2-2; 9 positions match TRBD2. Germline V CDR1 and CDR2: SGHNT, YENEEA. The CDR3 consists of 15 residues. J was trimmed by 4 bases and V by 8 bases; bases with no gene match: 8. Here the CDR3 reads CASSVTSGLTGELFF. Here the CDR3 DNA reads TGTGCCAGCTCAGTGACTAGCGGCCTCACCGGGGAGCTGTTTTTT.

The chain recombines TRBV10-2 with TRBJ1-1; D is unclear. This CDR3 contains 15 residues. V lost 0 bases to trimming and J lost 0 bases, with 8 bases between them. Germline values: CDR1 WSHSY, CDR2 SAAADI. In DNA, the CDR3 is TGCGCCAGCAGTGAGTCAGATAACATGAACACTGAAGCTTTCTTT. It specifies CASSESDNMNTEAFF.

This clone was observed once. V usage is TRBV10-1 and J usage is TRBJ2-3, with 7 nucleotides matching TRBD2. V lost 7 bases to trimming and J lost 3 bases; unmatched junction nucleotides: 1. CDR3 size: 12 residues. Germline-derived CDR1 and CDR2 are WNHNN and SYGVQD (reference sequence). This chain's CDR3 is CASMGGTDTQYF. Here the CDR3 DNA reads TGCGCCAGCATGGGGGGGACAGATACGCAGTATTTT.

This clone was observed a few times. The chain recombines TRBV28 with TRBJ1-5; no definite D call. Germline lookup yields CDR1 MDHEN and CDR2 SYDVKM. The CDR3 contains 12 residues. V was cut by 5 bases and J by 6 bases, with 8 bases left in between. For the CDR3, the DNA is TGTGCCAGCAGTGTCAAGCGTCAGCCCCAGCATTTT. This translates into CASSVKRQPQHF.

A few counts support this clone. The chain is built from TRBV6-5 and TRBJ2-7; TRBD1 might be the D (6 bases). V lost 6 bases, J lost 0 bases, and 12 bases lay in between. Germline CDR1 and CDR2: MNHEY and SVGAGI. The CDR3 totals 14 residues. Written as DNA, the CDR3 is TGTGCCAGCAGCCGACAGGTTAACTCCTACGAGCAGTACTTC. Protein sequence: CASSRQVNSYEQYF.

The rearrangement uses TRBV12-5 and TRBJ2-3; TRBD2 matches 8 bases. Germline loops: CDR1 LGHNT, CDR2 FRNRAP. Trimming removed 0 bases from V and 3 bases from J; junction bases left unmatched: 5. This CDR3 region has 16 residues. The CDR3 region has the DNA TGTGCTAGTGGTTTGGTGTCCGGGGGGGCGACAGATACGCAGTATTTT. Amino acid sequence: CASGLVSGGATDTQYF.

This chain joins TRBV7-9 and TRBJ2-7; 9 nucleotides line up with TRBD1. Per the germline V gene, CDR1 is SEHNR and CDR2 is FQNEAQ (reference sequence). This CDR3 comprises 15 residues. V dropped 5 bases and J dropped 1; count of bases not matched to a gene: 6. For the CDR3, the DNA is TGTGCCAGCAGCCCGGGGACAGGGTTATCCTACGAGCAGTACTTC. Amino acid sequence: CASSPGTGLSYEQYF.

This clone has more than one count but fewer than ten. The chain couples TRBV5-4 to TRBJ1-2; D is perhaps TRBD1 (6 bases). Germline values: CDR1 SGHNT, CDR2 YYREEE (reference sequence). The V gene lost 2 bases and the J gene lost 6 bases, with 11 bases spanning the gap. CDR3 size: 13 residues. Written as DNA, the CDR3 is TGTGCCAGCAGCTTCCCAGGGGAAAATGGCTACACCTTC. Protein: CASSFPGENGYTF.

This clone was observed a handful of times. The chain recombines TRBV11-1 with TRBJ1-1; 8 nucleotides match TRBD1. The V gene end was trimmed by 3 bases and the J gene end by 6 bases; junction bases not matched to a gene: 9. Germline-derived CDR1 and CDR2 are SGHAT and FQDESV (reference sequence). This CDR3 region has 15 residues. The CDR3 loop is CASSLATGDQAEAFF. CDR3 DNA sequence: TGTGCCAGCAGCTTGGCGACAGGGGATCAGGCTGAAGCTTTCTTT.

This chain connects TRBV7-6 to TRBJ1-2; TRBD1 aligns across 7 bases. This CDR3 region has 18 residues. Germline V gives CDR1 SGHVS, CDR2 FNYEAQ. V shed 5 bases and J 4 bases; nucleotides not matched to a gene: 19. The chain's CDR3 is CASSPAPPDRVYPYGYTF. CDR3 DNA: TGTGCCAGCAGCCCCGCCCCCCCCGACAGGGTGTACCCCTATGGCTACACCTTC.

This clone turned up a few times. The CDR3 bases are TGTGCCAGCAGTTTAAGCTCGCAAACTGAAGCTTTCTTT. This codes for CASSLSSQTEAFF. The J gene is TRBJ1-1, the V gene TRBV28; no firm D call. Germline CDR1 and CDR2: MDHEN and SYDVKM. Trimming cost V 2 bases and J 5 bases, with 9 bases left between them. This CDR3 contains 13 residues.

The V and J genes are TRBV4-3 and TRBJ1-3, with 7 bases matching TRBD1. The CDR3 extends over 15 amino acids. Per germline, CDR1 LGHNA and CDR2 YSLEER. J was trimmed by 1 base and V by 4 bases; bases with no gene match: 4. In nucleotides, the CDR3 is TGCGCCAGCAGCCCCGACAGGGATTCTGGAAACACCATATATTTT. It translates to CASSPDRDSGNTIYF.

The chain couples TRBV18 to TRBJ2-2; possible D gene TRBD1, 5 bases. V was cut by 5 bases and J by 2 bases, with 12 bases left in between. There are 15 residues in the CDR3. Germline CDR1 reads KGHSH; CDR2 reads LQKENI. The CDR3 DNA reads TGTGCCAGCTCAACGCAACAGGTCAACACCGGGGAGCTGTTTTTT. Encoded protein: CASSTQQVNTGELFF.

The V and J genes are TRBV19 and TRBJ1-4; 10 bases agree with TRBD1. V lost 5 bases to trimming and J lost 8 bases; unmatched junction nucleotides: 11. Germline CDR1 reads LNHDA; CDR2 reads SQIVND (reference sequence). The CDR3 has 16 residues. The CDR3 loop is CASSPLGGTGEEKLFF. As DNA, the CDR3 is TGTGCCAGTAGTCCGTTAGGCGGGACAGGGGAGGAAAAACTGTTTTTT.

This clone was observed a few times. J is TRBJ1-4 and V is TRBV28; maybe TRBD1 (6 bases). The germline V gene encodes CDR1 MDHEN and CDR2 SYDVKM. The CDR3 has 14 residues. Trimming removed 2 bases at V and 7 bases at J, with 11 bases between. The DNA for the CDR3 is TGTGCCAGCAGTTTAAGGGGGGGCCGTGAAAAACTGTTTTTT. This translates into CASSLRGGREKLFF.

This chain connects TRBV4-3 to TRBJ1-3; maybe TRBD1 (5 bases). Trimming cost V 0 bases and J 3 bases, with 12 bases left between them. This CDR3 is 16 amino acids long. Germline V gene data show CDR1 as LGHNA and CDR2 as YSLEER. The CDR3 loop reads CASSQDQGGSGNTIYF. CDR3 DNA sequence: TGCGCCAGCAGCCAAGATCAGGGAGGAAGTGGAAACACCATATATTTT.

The chain is built from TRBV5-4 and TRBJ2-5, with 8 bases that match TRBD2. Germline loops: CDR1 SGHNT, CDR2 YYREEE (reference sequence). The CDR3 length is 15 residues. V was clipped by 0 bases and J by 5 bases; unmatched bases: 6. Here the CDR3 reads CASSLDSGVGETQYF. The CDR3 DNA reads as TGTGCCAGCAGCTTGGATAGCGGGGTGGGGGAGACCCAGTACTTC.

CDR3 in amino acids: CASSLRRGTDTQYF. CDR3 DNA sequence: TGTGCCAGCAGTTTACGGCGGGGGACAGATACGCAGTATTTT. The chain employs TRBV28 and TRBJ2-3, with 7 nucleotides matching TRBD2. Germline assignment: CDR1 MDHEN and CDR2 SYDVKM. The CDR3 sequence is 14 residues long. J lost 3 bases, V lost 2 bases, and 2 bases had no gene match.

V and J are TRBV4-2 and TRBJ2-7, with 7 bases aligning to TRBD2. CDR3 size: 16 residues. Trimming removed 1 base from V and 0 bases from J; junction bases left unmatched: 6. The germline CDR1 and CDR2 sequences are LGHNA and YNFKEQ. The CDR3 is CASSQVGGGDSYEQYF. CDR3 nucleotide sequence: TGTGCCAGCAGCCAAGTGGGTGGGGGGGACTCCTACGAGCAGTACTTC.